Following are 9 T cell receptor beta chains from one sample sequenced in a study of T cell responses to AZD1222 COVID-19 vaccine. Libraries were prepared by immunoSEQ multiplex PCR; TCRdb keeps only in-frame clonotypes and omits some of them. The data contain 250,000 to 300,000 clones, about 94% of them singletons. This material consisted of peripheral blood, taken 28 days after the second AZD1222 dose. These receptor sequences come from an adult who received the AZD1222 COVID-19 vaccine.

This chain uses TRBV7-9 with TRBJ1-6; a possible D gene is TRBD1 (6 bases). Trimming left V 2 bases short and J 5 bases short, with 10 bases between. Germline assignment: CDR1 SEHNR and CDR2 FQNEAQ (reference sequence). The CDR3 is 15 amino acids. The CDR3 loop is CASSLRGHNNSPLHF. In DNA form, the CDR3 reads TGTGCCAGCAGCTTAAGGGGACACAATAATTCACCCCTCCACTTT.

The CDR3 coding sequence is TGCGCCAGCAGCCAAGGAGGCCGAGGGAGGGAGACCCAGTACTTC. It encodes CASSQGGRGRETQYF. The chain uses TRBV4-1 and TRBJ2-5, with a possible D match to TRBD2 (6 bases). V lost 1 base, J lost 5 bases, and 14 bases lay in between. The V gene's germline CDR1 is MGHRA and CDR2 YSYEKL. The CDR3 covers 15 residues.

This clone has only one observation. This chain joins TRBV6-5 and TRBJ1-6, with TRBD1 matching over 7 bases. Germline V gene sequence: CDR1 MNHEY, CDR2 SVGAGI. This CDR3 region has 14 residues. V trimming: 6 bases; J trimming: 7 bases; junction bases outside the gene matches: 6. The CDR3 region has the DNA TGTGCCAGCAGATCCGGGACAGAAAATTCACCCCTCCACTTT. It translates to CASRSGTENSPLHF.

This chain uses TRBV29-1 with TRBJ2-1, with no clear D. The CDR3 is 12 residues long. Germline CDR1 and CDR2: SQVTM and ANQGSEA. Trimming pared 6 bases from V and 4 bases from J, leaving 10 bases between. The CDR3 region has the DNA TGCAGCGTCCTACAAACTTACAATGAGCAGTTCTTC. It yields the protein CSVLQTYNEQFF.

This chain uses TRBV28 with TRBJ2-4; no clear D gene. CDR1 and CDR2 from the germline V gene are MDHEN and SYDVKM. Trimming removed 4 bases from V and 0 bases from J, with 7 bases in between. The CDR3 totals 14 residues. The CDR3 spells CASSWGLAKNIQYF. The CDR3 region has the DNA TGTGCCAGCAGTTGGGGTTTAGCCAAAAACATTCAGTACTTC.

This clone was counted a single time. The chain carries TRBV6-4 and TRBJ2-2; 8 nucleotides line up with TRBD1. The germline CDR1 and CDR2 sequences are MRHNA and SNTAGT. There are 15 residues in the CDR3. The ends lost 8 bases at V and 0 bases at J; junction bases unmatched: 5. DNA of the CDR3: TGTGCCAGCCTACTGGACAGGGCGAACACCGGGGAGCTGTTTTTT. Translated: CASLLDRANTGELFF.

The chain has TRBV10-3 and TRBJ2-5; 8 nucleotides line up with TRBD1. Germline V gene data show CDR1 as ENHRY and CDR2 as SYGVKD. The J segment lost 5 bases and the V segment lost 6 bases, leaving 2 bases of the junction unmatched. CDR3 size: 12 residues. The CDR3 sequence is CAISRGLETQYF. CDR3 bases: TGTGCCATCAGCAGGGGGCTGGAGACCCAGTACTTC.

In DNA form, the CDR3 reads TGTGCCAGCAGCCCGGGACAGACGAACACCGGGGAGCTGTTTTTT. Translating gives CASSPGQTNTGELFF. This rearrangement joins TRBV11-3 to TRBJ2-2; 7 bases line up with TRBD1. Germline trimming cut 5 bases from V and 0 bases from J; bases unmatched to any gene: 3. This CDR3 contains 15 residues. Per germline, CDR1 SGHNT and CDR2 YENEEA.

On this clone: The same CDR3 also results from other DNA sequences found in this sample. This chain uses TRBV28 with TRBJ1-2, with no clear D. V gave up 6 bases and J gave up 1 base, with 6 bases separating them. Germline CDR1 and CDR2: MDHEN and SYDVKM. CDR3 length equals 12 residues. The CDR3, as DNA: TGTGCCAGCAGCCGCGGTAACTATGGCTACACCTTC. As protein: CASSRGNYGYTF.